Following are 18 T cell receptor beta chains from one sample sequenced in a study of cytomegalovirus exposure and HLA in healthy donors. The study ran its PCR with 60 Vbeta and 13 Jbeta primers. Some clones are missing from TCRdb's copy, which holds only in-frame ones; the method was immunoSEQ multiplex PCR. The sample records over 55,000 clones, 75% to 90% being singletons. The sample comprised PBMCs. Receptors originate from a woman between 25 and 40 years old in good health and CMV-seropositive.

Concerning this clone: Compared with germline, one end of the junction differs, possibly owing to a read error. Additional DNA sequences in this sample encode the identical CDR3. The chain has TRBV4-1 and TRBJ2-7; TRBD2 might be the D (6 bases). The CDR3 contains 17 residues. CDR1 and CDR2 from the germline V gene are MGHRA and YSYEKL. This CDR3 is CASSQDKTSHLTYEQYF. The DNA for the CDR3 is TGCGCCAGCAGCCAAGATAAAACTAGCCACCTGACCTACGAGCAATACTTC.

The V call is TRBV5-1, the J call TRBJ2-1; TRBD2 matches 9 bases. J lost 9 bases, V lost 0 bases, and 1 base had no gene match. From germline, CDR1 is SGHRS and CDR2 YFSETQ. The CDR3 is made up of 13 amino acids. The DNA of the CDR3 is TGCGCCAGCAGCTTGGGACTAGCGGCTGAGCAGTTCTTC. Protein: CASSLGLAAEQFF.

The chain is built from TRBV27 and TRBJ2-4, with D perhaps matching TRBD1 (5 bases). The ends were cut back, 6 bases at V and 8 bases at J, with 8 bases in the middle. Germline CDR1 reads MNHEY; CDR2 reads SMNVEV (reference sequence). The CDR3 is 11 residues long. The CDR3 loop reads CASRTEDIQYF. CDR3 sequence (DNA): TGTGCCAGCAGGACAGAGGACATTCAGTACTTC.

The chain carries TRBV19 and TRBJ2-2, with 12 bases lining up with TRBD2. The CDR3 sequence is 15 residues long. Germline trimming cut 6 bases from V and 1 base from J; bases unmatched to any gene: 0. Germline CDR1 is LNHDA and CDR2 is SQIVND (reference sequence). The CDR3 region is CASRTSGRNTGELFF. The CDR3 DNA sequence: TGTGCCAGTAGGACTAGCGGGAGGAACACCGGGGAGCTGTTTTTT. The whole variable domain, filled in from reference TRBV19 and TRBJ2-2, reads DGGITQSPKYLFRKEGQNVTLSCEQNLNHDAMYWYRQDPGQGLRLIYYSQIVNDFQKGDIAEGYSVSREKKESFPLTVTSAQKNPTAFYLCASRTSGRNTGELFFGEGSRLTVL.

The V call is TRBV7-6, the J call TRBJ2-1; TRBD1 matches 10 bases. V lost 3 bases to trimming and J lost 8 bases; unmatched junction nucleotides: 7. Germline V gene lookup returns CDR1 SGHVS and CDR2 FNYEAQ. CDR3 length: 15 amino acids. The CDR3 nucleotides read TGTGCCAGCAGCTTCCGACAGGGGGCGATAGATGAGCAGTTCTTC. Translated, it gives CASSFRQGAIDEQFF.

The gene calls are TRBV7-6 and TRBJ2-1, with D tentatively TRBD2 (6 bases). The CDR3 totals 18 residues. Germline V gene sequence: CDR1 SGHVS, CDR2 FNYEAQ. V was cut by 3 bases and J by 0 bases, with 18 bases left in between. The CDR3 DNA reads TGTGCCAGCAGCTTGGTGATGGTAGCGGTTAGCTCCTACAATGAGCAGTTCTTC. Amino acids: CASSLVMVAVSSYNEQFF. The full variable domain, rest sourced from reference TRBV7-6 and TRBJ2-1, is GAGVSQSPRYKVTKRGQDVALRCDPISGHVSLYWYRQALGQGPEFLTYFNYEAQQDKSGLPNDRFSAERPEGSISTLTIQRTEQRDSAMYRCASSLVMVAVSSYNEQFFGPGTRLTVL.

This clone was observed once. The chain uses TRBV19 and TRBJ2-5, with D tentatively TRBD1 (6 bases). The germline V and J ends were trimmed by 6 bases and 4 bases, with 6 bases remaining between them. This CDR3 comprises 11 residues. CDR1 LNHDA and CDR2 SQIVND come from the germline V gene (reference sequence). In nucleotides, the CDR3 is TGTGCCAGTAGACAGGGAGAGACCCAGTACTTC. It is translated as CASRQGETQYF.

This chain links TRBV6-1 with TRBJ1-4, with D uncertain. CDR3 size: 14 residues. Per the germline V gene, CDR1 is MNHNS and CDR2 is SASEGT. Trimming cost V 5 bases and J 0 bases, with 7 bases left between them. CDR3 loop: CASSPTPTNEKLFF. The DNA for the CDR3 is TGTGCCAGCAGTCCGACACCAACTAATGAAAAACTGTTTTTT.

V gene TRBV6-5 combines with J gene TRBJ2-4, with 7 nucleotides matching TRBD1. The germline V gene encodes CDR1 MNHEY and CDR2 SVGAGI. Trimming removed 4 bases from V and 3 bases from J; junction bases left unmatched: 3. The CDR3 contains 14 residues. CDR3 region: CASSSTGRKNIQYF. The CDR3 DNA follows: TGTGCCAGCAGTTCGACAGGGCGCAAAAACATTCAGTACTTC.

V usage is TRBV7-2 and J usage is TRBJ2-1; D gene ambiguous. This CDR3 comprises 14 residues. CDR1 is SGHTA and CDR2 is FQGNSA in the germline V gene. V lost 5 bases, J lost 8 bases, and 16 bases lay in between. The DNA of the CDR3 is TGTGCCAGCAGCCCCGGAAGCGCCTCCGATGAGCAGTTCTTC. Translated, it gives CASSPGSASDEQFF.

The rearrangement joins TRBV6-1 to TRBJ1-1; D perhaps matches TRBD1 (5 bases). The germline V and J ends were trimmed by 3 bases and 0 bases, with 14 bases remaining between them. Per germline, CDR1 MNHNS and CDR2 SASEGT. The CDR3 is 16 amino acids. CDR3 region: CASSEGWGGMNTEAFF. DNA of the CDR3: TGTGCCAGCAGTGAGGGGTGGGGGGGGATGAACACTGAAGCTTTCTTT.

V and J are TRBV25-1 and TRBJ2-7, with 7 bases aligning to TRBD1. V was clipped by 3 bases and J by 7 bases; unmatched bases: 9. The germline V gene encodes CDR1 MGHDK and CDR2 SYGVNS. This CDR3 region has 14 residues. CDR3 nucleotide sequence: TGTGCCAGCAGTGAGAGGACAGGAGTGGGGGAGCAGTACTTC. Translation: CASSERTGVGEQYF.

J is TRBJ2-1 and V is TRBV5-1; TRBD2 aligns across 7 bases. With V trimmed by 0 bases and J by 12 bases, 9 bases remained unmatched. From germline, CDR1 is SGHRS and CDR2 YFSETQ. The CDR3 sequence is 14 residues long. For the CDR3, the DNA is TGCGCCAGCAGCTTGGGGGACCGGGGGGAGGGGCAGTTCTTC. Translating it yields CASSLGDRGEGQFF.

This chain uses TRBV6-5 with TRBJ1-1, with D possibly TRBD1 on 5 matching bases. Germline V gene lookup returns CDR1 MNHEY and CDR2 SVGAGI. This CDR3 region has 16 residues. The germline V and J ends were trimmed by 2 bases and 0 bases, with 13 bases remaining between them. CDR3 amino acids: CASSYDRRGMNTEAFF. The CDR3 DNA reads as TGTGCCAGCAGTTACGACCGAAGGGGCATGAACACTGAAGCTTTCTTT.

This clone was detected only a few times. The chain links TRBV7-6 to TRBJ1-1, with 7 bases fitting TRBD1. Germline values: CDR1 SGHVS, CDR2 FNYEAQ. The J segment lost 5 bases and the V segment lost 6 bases, leaving 9 bases of the junction unmatched. The CDR3 is made up of 14 amino acids. The CDR3 protein is CASRQGGFGTEAFF. The CDR3 nucleotides are TGTGCCAGCAGGCAGGGGGGCTTTGGGACTGAAGCTTTCTTT.

This clone was seen just once. The chain has TRBV7-8 and TRBJ2-1; TRBD1 matches at 7 bases. The CDR3 has 14 amino acids. V was clipped by 5 bases and J by 5 bases; unmatched bases: 6. Germline CDR1 and CDR2: SGHVS and FQNEAQ. CDR3 protein: CASSPRTGDNEQFF. DNA for the CDR3: TGTGCCAGCAGCCCCAGAACAGGGGACAATGAGCAGTTCTTC.

V and J are TRBV29-1 and TRBJ2-1; 10 bases match TRBD2. From germline, CDR1 is SQVTM and CDR2 ANQGSEA. The CDR3 consists of 15 residues. The trim removed 6 bases at V and 9 bases at J, leaving 14 bases unmatched. Here the CDR3 DNA reads TGCAGCGTGTTGATAGCGGGAGGTAGGCATAGTGAGCAGTTCTTC. Amino acids: CSVLIAGGRHSEQFF.

V usage is TRBV18 and J usage is TRBJ1-5; perhaps TRBD1 as D (6 bases). V lost 6 bases, J lost 0 bases, and 12 bases lay in between. The CDR3 has 15 amino acids. Germline V gene data show CDR1 as KGHSH and CDR2 as LQKENI. The CDR3 DNA is TGTGCCAGCTCCCGGACAGAGAATAGCAATCAGCCCCAGCATTTT. It encodes CASSRTENSNQPQHF.